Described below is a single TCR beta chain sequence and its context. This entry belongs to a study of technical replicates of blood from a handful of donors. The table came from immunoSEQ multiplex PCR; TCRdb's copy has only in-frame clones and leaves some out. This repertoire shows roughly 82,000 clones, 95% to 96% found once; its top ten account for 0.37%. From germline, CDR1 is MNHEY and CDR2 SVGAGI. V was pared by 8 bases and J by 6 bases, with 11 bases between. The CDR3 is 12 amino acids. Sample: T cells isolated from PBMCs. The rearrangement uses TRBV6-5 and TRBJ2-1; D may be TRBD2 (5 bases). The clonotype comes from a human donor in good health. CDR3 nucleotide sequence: TGTGCCAGCGGGAGTGGAGGCAATGAGCAGTTCTTC. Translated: CASGSGGNEQFF.